A selection of T cell receptor beta chains follows, all from one sample in a study of blood T cell repertoires in COVID-19. Clones were read by immunoSEQ multiplex PCR, and TCRdb kept only the in-frame ones, dropping some. The sample carries some 120,000 clones, more than 75% recorded once. The material sequenced was peripheral blood. These receptors all come from a man between 65 and 79 years old with acute or convalescent COVID-19. CDR3s include the opening cysteine and the closing phenylalanine or tryptophan. A D gene is named only where the DNA matches it firmly. Only some rows state a clone size, as once, few, many or a class for expanded clones.

abundance: -; v_gene: TRBV5-1; j_gene: TRBJ2-3; d_gene: TRBD2; CDR3aa: CASRSGPSGGAADTQYF; CDR3nt: TGCGCCAGCAGATCGGGCCCTAGCGGGGGGGCCGCCGATACGCAGTATTTT
abundance: -; v_gene: TRBV19; j_gene: TRBJ1-6; d_gene: -; CDR3aa: CASSARDSNSPLHF; CDR3nt: TGTGCCAGTAGTGCCCGGGACTCCAATTCACCCCTCCACTTT
abundance: -; v_gene: TRBV5-6; j_gene: TRBJ1-1; d_gene: TRBD1; CDR3aa: CASSLSPGQGITEAFF; CDR3nt: TGTGCCAGCAGCTTGTCACCCGGACAGGGGATCACTGAAGCTTTCTTT
abundance: -; v_gene: TRBV18; j_gene: TRBJ2-1; d_gene: TRBD1; CDR3aa: CASSLRVTGDNEQFF; CDR3nt: TGTGCCAGCTCCCTCCGAGTCACAGGGGACAATGAGCAGTTCTTC
abundance: few; v_gene: TRBV3-1/TRBV3-2; j_gene: TRBJ2-7; d_gene: TRBD1; CDR3aa: CASSRGQGTYEQYF; CDR3nt: TGTGCCAGCAGCAGGGGGCAGGGCACCTACGAGCAGTACTTC
abundance: -; v_gene: TRBV5-1; j_gene: TRBJ2-2; d_gene: TRBD1; CDR3aa: CASSAGTANTGELFF; CDR3nt: TGCGCCAGCAGCGCCGGGACAGCCAACACCGGGGAGCTGTTTTTT
abundance: -; v_gene: TRBV5-4; j_gene: TRBJ2-3; d_gene: TRBD1; CDR3aa: CASSGQGANTQYF; CDR3nt: TGTGCCAGCAGCGGACAGGGGGCAAATACGCAGTATTTT
abundance: -; v_gene: TRBV11-2; j_gene: TRBJ1-1; d_gene: -; CDR3aa: CASSLNLPPNEAFF; CDR3nt: TGTGCCAGCAGCTTAAACTTGCCGCCGAATGAAGCTTTCTTT
abundance: -; v_gene: TRBV11-1; j_gene: TRBJ2-7; d_gene: -; CDR3aa: CASSLAREGYEQYF; CDR3nt: TGTGCCAGCAGCTTAGCGCGGGAAGGCTACGAGCAGTACTTC
abundance: -; v_gene: TRBV2; j_gene: TRBJ1-4; d_gene: TRBD1; CDR3aa: CASRRGREKLFF; CDR3nt: TGTGCCAGCAGGAGGGGGCGCGAAAAACTGTTTTTT
abundance: -; v_gene: TRBV28; j_gene: TRBJ1-3; d_gene: -; CDR3aa: CASSTPAGNTIYF; CDR3nt: TGTGCCAGCAGTACCCCGGCTGGAAACACCATATATTTT
abundance: -; v_gene: TRBV7-3; j_gene: TRBJ1-1; d_gene: -; CDR3aa: CASSLTRSDTEAFF; CDR3nt: TGTGCCAGCAGCTTAACGAGGTCGGACACTGAAGCTTTCTTT
abundance: few; v_gene: TRBV4-1; j_gene: TRBJ2-5; d_gene: -; CDR3aa: CASSRMGALGETQYF; CDR3nt: TGCGCCAGCAGCCGGATGGGAGCCTTAGGGGAGACCCAGTACTTC
abundance: -; v_gene: TRBV6-5; j_gene: TRBJ1-5; d_gene: -; CDR3aa: CASSYSLGGHQPQHF; CDR3nt: TGTGCCAGCAGTTACTCGTTGGGGGGGCATCAGCCCCAGCATTTT